The rows below give T cell receptor beta chains drawn from one sample of a study of response to subunit inactivated influenza vaccine. TCRdb redid the calling of the RT-PCR reads with MiXCR, one entry per CDR3 protein. The sample gives more than 600,000 distinct CDR3 sequences, around 18% of which show up once; approximately 11% is in the top ten. Sequenced material: PBMCs from blood, taken about 5 days after vaccination. The receptors stem from a man between 45 and 60 years old who received an inactivated influenza vaccine. Both conserved end residues are part of each CDR3. The D gene is left open where the match is weak. The size of a clone is reported for some rows only, either as once, few or many, or as a class for expanded clones.

TRBV20-1,TRBJ1-5,.,.,TGCAGTATAGGACAGTCCTATAGCAATCAGCCCCAGCATTTT,CSIGQSYSNQPQHF
TRBV29-1,TRBJ1-2,few,.,TGCAGCGTTGCCGGTCGGCCCGGGGGCTACACCTTC,CSVAGRPGGYTF
TRBV29-1,TRBJ2-3,few,.,TGCAGCGTTGAAATCTTCACAGATACGCAGTATTTT,CSVEIFTDTQYF
TRBV12-3/TRBV12-4,TRBJ2-1,many,TRBD2,TGTGCCAGCAGTTTGGGACTAGCGGGGGCGCCCGGGCAGTTCTTC,CASSLGLAGAPGQFF
TRBV4-3,TRBJ1-6,.,.,TGCGCCAGCAGCCAAGAATCGGGTTCACCCCTCCACTTT,CASSQESGSPLHF
TRBV4-3,TRBJ1-5,few,.,TGCGCCAGCAGCCAATCCAGGGCGGGAAGGGGTCAGCCCCAGCATTTT,CASSQSRAGRGQPQHF
TRBV9,TRBJ2-2,.,TRBD1,TGTGCCAGCAGCGCCGGGGCAGGGGGCATCGGGGAGCTGTTTTTT,CASSAGAGGIGELFF
TRBV7-2,TRBJ1-4,.,.,TGTGCCAGCAGCATAATGGGGTCTAATGAAAAACTGTTTTTT,CASSIMGSNEKLFF
TRBV20-1,TRBJ2-7,.,TRBD2,TGCAGTGCTAGAGATTTCCTAGCGGGGGGCTACGAGCAGTACTTC,CSARDFLAGGYEQYF
TRBV11-2,TRBJ2-2,few,.,TGTGCCAGCAGCTTAGACACAGGCTTCGCGAACACCGGGGAGCTGTTTTTT,CASSLDTGFANTGELFF